A single sample gave rise to the 14 T cell receptor beta chains below, sequenced in a study of T-cell memory formation after mild COVID-19. Using its own MiXCR run on the 5' RACE reads, TCRdb lists one record per CDR3 protein. The data hold under 600,000 distinct CDR3 sequences, with roughly 21% observed a single time. Sequencing input: PBMCs or a T cell subset sorted from them (not recorded which). The source is an adult woman who had mild COVID-19 (a few samples of this study predate the infection). Cell type and time point are not known.

This clonotype was observed a few times. V usage is TRBV6-5 and J usage is TRBJ2-5, with D possibly being TRBD2 (6 bases). Between the trimmed V and J ends, which lost 7 bases and 4 bases, there was a span of 22 bases. The CDR3 loop spans 16 amino acids. CDR1 and CDR2 from the germline V gene are MNHEY and SVGAGI. CDR3 sequence (DNA): TGTGCCAGCACTGGGAGTGGACGGGCCGGGGGAGAGACCCAGTACTTC. It codes for CASTGSGRAGGETQYF.

This clonotype has only a few counts. V and J are TRBV18 and TRBJ2-1; possible D gene TRBD1, 5 bases. The CDR3 consists of 13 residues. V was clipped by 3 bases and J by 7 bases, with 10 bases between them. Germline V gene sequence: CDR1 KGHSH, CDR2 LQKENI. The CDR3 spells CASSPQGTNEQFF. The CDR3 nucleotides read TGTGCCAGCTCACCGCAGGGAACTAATGAGCAGTTCTTC. Drawing the rest from reference TRBV18 and TRBJ2-1, the complete variable domain is NAGVMQNPRHLVRRRGQEARLRCSPMKGHSHVYWYRQLPEEGLKFMVYLQKENIIDESGMPKERFSAEFPKEGPSILRIQQVVRGDSAAYFCASSPQGTNEQFFGPGTRLTVL.

Only a few counts were recorded for this clonotype. The chain is built from TRBV29-1 and TRBJ2-7; 8 nucleotides match TRBD1. CDR3 length: 14 amino acids. The J segment lost 3 bases and the V segment lost 3 bases, leaving 7 bases of the junction unmatched. In germline, CDR1 is SQVTM, CDR2 ANQGSEA. CDR3 in DNA: TGCAGCGTTGATACGGGACAGGAACTCTACGAGCAGTACTTC. It encodes CSVDTGQELYEQYF.

This clonotype was detected only a few times. This sequence joins TRBV5-1 and TRBJ1-2, with D possibly TRBD1 on 6 matching bases. CDR3 length: 14 residues. V lost 0 bases and J 6 bases, leaving 12 bases between the germline ends. From germline, CDR1 is SGHRS and CDR2 YFSETQ. The CDR3 loop reads CASSLGGGLNGYTF. The CDR3 DNA sequence: TGCGCCAGCAGCTTGGGGGGGGGCCTGAATGGCTACACCTTC.

The chain is built from TRBV19 and TRBJ2-7; D might be TRBD1 or TRBD2, each matching 5 bases. CDR3 length equals 12 residues. Trimming cost V 5 bases and J 12 bases, with 17 bases left between them. CDR1 is LNHDA, CDR2 SQIVND, per germline (reference sequence). DNA for the CDR3: TGTGCCAGTAGTCTTTTCCGGGACGGGACGTACTTC. This codes for CASSLFRDGTYF.

The chain recombines TRBV12-5 with TRBJ2-1; TRBD2 might be the D (5 bases). Trimming took 6 bases from V and 3 from J, leaving 21 bases between them. Per germline, CDR1 LGHNT and CDR2 FRNRAP. This CDR3 has 17 residues. CDR3 DNA: TGTGCTAGTGGGACTTCAGAGGGTGGGATTCTCTACAATGAGCAGTTCTTC. Translating it yields CASGTSEGGILYNEQFF.

The CDR3 here is CASSSLGAVSSYEQYF. CDR3 nucleotide sequence: TGTGCCAGCAGCTCATTAGGGGCGGTGAGCTCCTACGAGCAGTACTTC. The chain joins TRBV7-8 to TRBJ2-7; possibly TRBD1 for D (5 bases). The CDR3 is 16 amino acids. The germline gives CDR1 SGHVS, CDR2 FQNEAQ. V shed 4 bases and J shed 0 bases, with 16 bases lying between them.

This clonotype has only a few counts. The chain links TRBV7-9 to TRBJ2-2; the match to TRBD1 covers 7 bases. This CDR3 contains 14 residues. V lost 3 bases to trimming and J lost 6 bases; unmatched junction nucleotides: 4. Germline CDR1 is SEHNR and CDR2 is FQNEAQ (reference sequence). The CDR3 DNA follows: TGTGCCAGCAGCTTCGTAGGGGGCCCCGGGGAGCTGTTTTTT. Its protein product is CASSFVGGPGELFF.

This clonotype was seen a handful of times. The chain combines TRBV6-5 with TRBJ2-3; the D gene is possibly TRBD1 (6 bases). CDR1 is MNHEY and CDR2 is SVGAGI in the germline V gene. The CDR3 is made up of 14 amino acids. V was cut by 6 bases and J by 4 bases, with 14 bases left in between. This CDR3 is CASRQGGRADTQYF. The CDR3 DNA reads as TGTGCCAGCAGACAGGGTGGTCGGGCAGATACGCAGTATTTT.

This clonotype was found a few times. This rearrangement joins TRBV12-3 or TRBV12-4 to TRBJ2-1, with 13 bases identical to TRBD2. The CDR3 contains 16 residues. Trimming at V came to 6 bases and at J to 2 bases, leaving 4 bases not matched to a gene. The DNA of the CDR3 is TGTGCCAGCAGAAAAGGACTAGCGGGAGCCTACAATGAGCAGTTCTTC. Translated: CASRKGLAGAYNEQFF.

This chain uses TRBV15 with TRBJ1-5, with 9 bases matching TRBD1. Germline CDR1 LNHNV, CDR2 YYDKDF (reference sequence). The CDR3 extends over 17 amino acids. V shed 4 bases and J 1 base; nucleotides not matched to a gene: 8. The chain's CDR3 is CATSTRTGEVSNQPQHF. CDR3 bases: TGTGCCACCAGCACCCGGACAGGGGAGGTCAGCAATCAGCCCCAGCATTTT.

This clonotype was detected ten times or more. The J gene is TRBJ2-7, the V gene TRBV27, with unresolved D. Germline V CDR1 and CDR2: MNHEY, SMNVEV (reference sequence). The CDR3 is made up of 15 amino acids. V gave up 2 bases and J gave up 3 bases, with 14 bases separating them. The CDR3 coding sequence is TGTGCCAGCAGTTTAACCGGACGAAAGATCTACGAGCAGTACTTC. This encodes CASSLTGRKIYEQYF.

There are a few counts of this clonotype. This rearrangement joins TRBV20-1 to TRBJ1-2; possibly TRBD1 for D (5 bases). The germline gives CDR1 DFQATT, CDR2 SNEGSKA (reference sequence). CDR3 length: 15 amino acids. V lost 3 bases to trimming and J lost 7 bases, with 21 bases between them. The DNA for the CDR3 is TGCAGTGCTAGTAGGGGCCGCGTTTGGGGCGGTGGCTACACCTTC. Amino acid sequence: CSASRGRVWGGGYTF.

This clonotype was found a few times. The chain has TRBV5-1 and TRBJ1-6, with 7 bases fitting TRBD1. This CDR3 comprises 17 residues. After removal of 2 bases from V and 7 bases from J, the junction contained 12 bases not matched to a gene. Germline V gene sequence: CDR1 SGHRS, CDR2 YFSETQ. CDR3 sequence reads: CASSLGRDRARNSPLHF. The CDR3 coding sequence is TGCGCCAGCAGCTTAGGTCGTGACAGGGCGCGGAATTCACCCCTCCACTTT.